This T cell receptor beta chain was sequenced for a study of cytomegalovirus exposure and HLA in healthy donors. A word on this clone: The antigen is not known.

The study ran its PCR with 60 Vbeta and 13 Jbeta primers. TCRdb's copy holds only in-frame clones and misses some; the assay was immunoSEQ multiplex PCR. The table includes approximately 100,000 clones, about three quarters detected once. Overall study findings and caveats: Among the CMV-associated chains, a few were confirmed in vitro as specific for CMV antigens. An assumption of roughly uniform sequencing depth across donors underlay the presence/absence analyses.

This CDR3 contains 15 residues. V shed 4 bases, J shed 6 bases, and the junction held 11 bases outside the gene matches. The germline gives CDR1 LNHDA, CDR2 SQIVND (reference sequence). The sequenced sample was PBMCs. The chain employs TRBV19 and TRBJ1-1, with 7 bases aligning to TRBD1. The sequence came from a female donor in good health and CMV-seropositive. CDR3 nucleotide sequence: TGTGCCAGTAGTAGCCGACAGGGTCGGGTGTCTGAAGCTTTCTTT. This codes for CASSSRQGRVSEAFF.